This TCR beta chain is drawn from a study of graft-versus-host responses after intestinal transplantation. The CDR3 sequence is 13 residues long. From germline, CDR1 is SGHDT and CDR2 YYEEEE. V shed 6 bases and J shed 2 bases, with 11 bases lying between them. The protocol was immunoSEQ multiplex PCR, while the TCRdb copy is restricted to in-frame clones and leaves out a portion. The repertoire holds about 93,000 clones, with about 93% as singletons. This clone was seen only once. Its antigen is still unknown. The sample here was unstimulated CD8+ T cells sorted from spleen or lymph node cells, taken before intestinal transplant. The rearrangement links TRBV5-6 to TRBJ2-5; a possible D gene is TRBD2 (5 bases). The source is a human donor who received an intestinal transplant. DNA for the CDR3: TGTGCCAGCATTGGACGGGAACAAGAGACCCAGTACTTC. This encodes CASIGREQETQYF.